The source of this TCR beta chain is a study of lymphopenia after photon versus proton radiotherapy. Generated by immunoSEQ multiplex PCR, the TCRdb table keeps only in-frame clones and is missing some. The sample shows tens of thousands of clones, nearly 90% of them seen only once. The germline V and J ends were trimmed by 5 bases and 5 bases, with 15 bases remaining between them. Germline lookup yields CDR1 SGHAT and CDR2 FQNNGV. This CDR3 region has 14 residues. Sequenced material: peripheral blood, taken from a patient treated with proton-based radiotherapy. The clonotype was recovered from a woman in her sixties or seventies with pancreatic cancer. Some clones in this sample may be carry-over from other donors' samples. The chain joins TRBV11-2 to TRBJ1-2; no reliable D call. CDR3 loop: CASSPQAEAYGYTF. DNA of the CDR3: TGTGCCAGCAGCCCACAAGCAGAGGCATATGGCTACACCTTC.